The 28 T cell receptor beta chains below come from one sample, sequenced in a study of cytomegalovirus exposure and HLA in healthy donors (dated by TCRdb to about 2017). The method was the immunoSEQ multiplex PCR assay. For the multiplex PCR, a mixture combining 60 forward primers for TCR Vbeta segments and 13 reverse primers for TCR Jbeta segments was used. Sourced from immuneACCESS, this table was stored by TCRdb with only in-frame sequences that have V and J called. A share of the clones is absent; for the studies checked, an unresolved V gene accounts for under half, and the remainder has no known explanation. In all, the sample holds roughly 130,000 clones, and more than 75% of those were seen once. The ten largest clones represent 3% to 4% of the sample. Sequencing used PBMCs. All receptors derive from a female donor in good health and CMV-seronegative.

V gene TRBV7-9 combines with J gene TRBJ2-7, with 9 nucleotides matching TRBD1. V shed 6 bases, J shed 3 bases, and the junction held 9 bases outside the gene matches. Per the germline V gene, CDR1 is SEHNR and CDR2 is FQNEAQ (reference sequence). This CDR3 has 15 amino acids. The CDR3 sequence: CASRPTGTGNYEQYF. CDR3 nucleotides: TGTGCCAGCAGGCCTACCGGGACAGGGAACTACGAGCAGTACTTC. Complete variable domain (other parts from reference TRBV7-9 and TRBJ2-7): DTGVSQNPRHKITKRGQNVTFRCDPISEHNRLYWYRQTLGQGPEFLTYFQNEAQLEKSRLLSDRFSAERPKGSFSTLEIQRTEQGDSAMYLCASRPTGTGNYEQYFGPGTRLTVT.

The J gene is TRBJ1-2, the V gene TRBV9, with unresolved D. Trimming took off 3 bases at V and 6 bases at J, with 15 bases between the two ends. This CDR3 is built from 14 residues. CDR1 is SGDLS and CDR2 is YYNGEE in the germline V gene. CDR3 amino acids: CASSAQTGSDGYTF. The DNA of the CDR3 is TGTGCCAGCAGCGCTCAGACGGGGTCGGATGGCTACACCTTC.

The chain joins TRBV6-5 to TRBJ2-3; 7 bases line up with TRBD2. After removal of 8 bases from V and 6 bases from J, the junction contained 11 bases not matched to a gene. This CDR3 spans 14 amino acids. Germline lookup yields CDR1 MNHEY and CDR2 SVGAGI. In nucleotides, the CDR3 is TGTGCCAGCGGAAGACTAGCCGGATTCGATACGCAGTATTTT. Protein sequence: CASGRLAGFDTQYF.

The CDR3 reads CASSQSGRGNTEAFF. The CDR3 DNA sequence: TGTGCCAGCAGCCAATCAGGGAGGGGTAACACTGAAGCTTTCTTT. V and J are TRBV16 and TRBJ1-1, with D possibly being TRBD1 (5 bases). This CDR3 contains 15 residues. V was cut by 0 bases and J by 2 bases, with 10 bases left in between. Germline V gene data show CDR1 as KGHSY and CDR2 as FQNENV.

This clone was seen more than once but under ten times. The V and J genes are TRBV2 and TRBJ1-5; 7 nucleotides agree with TRBD1. The CDR3 extends over 14 amino acids. Germline V CDR1 and CDR2: SNHLY, FYNNEI. With 7 bases clipped from V and 4 bases from J, the junction kept 7 bases outside the gene matches. The CDR3 nucleotides are TGTGCCAGCAATAGGGACAGAGAAAATCAGCCCCAGCATTTT. This codes for CASNRDRENQPQHF.

This clone was counted between two and nine times. J is TRBJ1-1 and V is TRBV5-6; D is unclear. Per the germline V gene, CDR1 is SGHDT and CDR2 is YYEEEE. This CDR3 spans 15 amino acids. The V end lost 0 bases, the J end lost 1 base, and 10 bases lay between the germline ends. The CDR3 DNA sequence: TGTGCCAGCAGCTTGGGCGCTGCTCCGAACACTGAAGCTTTCTTT. Encoded protein: CASSLGAAPNTEAFF.

The V call is TRBV7-9, the J call TRBJ1-1; D may be TRBD1 (5 bases). Trimming removed 6 bases from V and 5 bases from J, with 19 bases in between. Germline V gene lookup returns CDR1 SEHNR and CDR2 FQNEAQ (reference sequence). This CDR3 comprises 15 residues. CDR3 nucleotides: TGTGCCAGCAGATTGACCAGGGTGCTTGGAACTGAAGCTTTCTTT. Translated, it gives CASRLTRVLGTEAFF.

This clone has just one count. This chain links TRBV9 with TRBJ2-2; 12 nucleotides match TRBD2. V lost 3 bases, J lost 7 bases, and 7 bases stayed unmatched. CDR1 is SGDLS, CDR2 YYNGEE, per germline. The length of the CDR3 is 16 residues. CDR3 region: CASSDLAGGPGGELFF. The CDR3 region has the DNA TGTGCCAGCAGCGACCTAGCGGGAGGGCCAGGCGGGGAGCTGTTTTTT.

The chain joins TRBV11-2 to TRBJ2-4; TRBD1 is a possible D gene (5 bases). Trimming removed 0 bases from V and 5 bases from J, with 8 bases in between. The CDR3 has 14 amino acids. Germline assignment: CDR1 SGHAT and CDR2 FQNNGV. CDR3: CASSLDREQNIQYF. CDR3 DNA: TGTGCCAGCAGCTTAGACAGGGAACAAAACATTCAGTACTTC.

As DNA, the CDR3 is TGTGCCAGCAGGCCGACAGGGTCGGCTAACTATGGCTACACCTTC. Residues: CASRPTGSANYGYTF. The chain has TRBV2 and TRBJ1-2, with TRBD1 matching over 7 bases. The CDR3 covers 15 residues. Germline V lookup: CDR1 SNHLY, CDR2 FYNNEI. V lost 6 bases to trimming and J lost 0 bases; unmatched junction nucleotides: 7.

The chain joins TRBV9 to TRBJ1-2; tentative D call: TRBD1 (5 bases). CDR3 length equals 11 residues. Germline V lookup: CDR1 SGDLS, CDR2 YYNGEE. Trimming cost V 6 bases and J 8 bases, with 11 bases left between them. CDR3 region: CASKRQTGYTF. The DNA of the CDR3 is TGTGCCAGCAAACGACAGACCGGCTACACCTTC.

In its sample, this clone was seen a few times. The CDR3, as DNA: TGTGCCATCAGTGAGAGGGGGAGTGGCACTGAAGCTTTCTTT. Its protein product is CAISERGSGTEAFF. This sequence joins TRBV10-3 and TRBJ1-1, with D possibly being TRBD1 (6 bases). The CDR3 has 14 residues. Germline V gives CDR1 ENHRY, CDR2 SYGVKD. The V end lost 2 bases, the J end lost 4 bases, and 11 bases lay between the germline ends.

V gene TRBV2 combines with J gene TRBJ1-2; 10 nucleotides match TRBD1. The length of the CDR3 is 14 residues. J gave up 3 bases and V 9 bases, and 7 bases lay outside the gene matches. Germline values: CDR1 SNHLY, CDR2 FYNNEI. The CDR3 DNA reads as TGTGCCAGTCAGACAGGGGGCGCGGACTATGGCTACACCTTC. Translated: CASQTGGADYGYTF.

Only one count was recorded for this clone. The CDR3 coding sequence is TGTGCCACCAGCAGGGACCAGGGTTTAGGAAACACCATATATTTT. This sequence encodes CATSRDQGLGNTIYF. The rearrangement joins TRBV15 to TRBJ1-3, with D perhaps TRBD1 (5 bases). Germline lookup yields CDR1 LNHNV and CDR2 YYDKDF (reference sequence). This CDR3 is built from 15 residues. Trimming cost V 3 bases and J 4 bases, with 13 bases left between them.

The gene calls are TRBV27 and TRBJ2-1, with TRBD1 matching 12 bases. Germline V gene lookup returns CDR1 MNHEY and CDR2 SMNVEV (reference sequence). The CDR3 has 16 amino acids. With V trimmed by 3 bases and J by 7 bases, 7 bases remained unmatched. The CDR3 DNA reads TGTGCCAGCAGTTTGGGGACAGGGGGCTCCATAAATGAGCAGTTCTTC. It encodes CASSLGTGGSINEQFF.

The chain has TRBV27 and TRBJ1-2; 9 nucleotides match TRBD1. CDR1 is MNHEY and CDR2 is SMNVEV in the germline V gene (reference sequence). This CDR3 spans 16 amino acids. The trim removed 0 bases at V and 5 bases at J, leaving 7 bases unmatched. DNA of the CDR3: TGTGCCAGCAGTTTATCCCGGACAGGGGAGTGGTATGGCTACACCTTC. It translates to CASSLSRTGEWYGYTF.

The V gene is TRBV5-4, the J gene TRBJ1-2; TRBD1 might be the D (6 bases). Germline V gene sequence: CDR1 SGHNT, CDR2 YYREEE (reference sequence). This CDR3 comprises 14 residues. Trimming stripped 2 bases from V and 6 bases from J, with 14 bases between. CDR3 coding DNA: TGTGCCAGCAGCTTATCGTACAGGGCCCATGGCTACACCTTC. Translation gives CASSLSYRAHGYTF.

This chain joins TRBV11-2 and TRBJ2-7; the match to TRBD2 covers 7 bases. CDR1 SGHAT and CDR2 FQNNGV come from the germline V gene. The J segment lost 2 bases and the V segment lost 4 bases, leaving 2 bases of the junction unmatched. The CDR3 length is 13 residues. This chain's CDR3 is CASSSGGAYEQYF. The CDR3 nucleotides read TGTGCCAGCAGCTCGGGGGGAGCCTACGAGCAGTACTTC.

The gene calls are TRBV5-4 and TRBJ1-1, with no clear D. From germline, CDR1 is SGHNT and CDR2 YYREEE (reference sequence). V was shortened by 1 base and J by 1 base, with 5 bases between the two germline ends. This CDR3 is built from 13 residues. CDR3 protein: CASSLSRNTEAFF. CDR3 nucleotides: TGTGCCAGCAGCTTGTCCAGGAACACTGAAGCTTTCTTT.

CDR3 protein: CASNAGTGEQYF. CDR3 DNA sequence: TGTGCCAGCAATGCGGGAACGGGAGAGCAGTACTTC. This chain joins TRBV2 and TRBJ2-7; D perhaps matches TRBD2 (6 bases). Trimming cost V 7 bases and J 7 bases, with 14 bases left between them. The CDR3 has 12 residues. Germline CDR1 reads SNHLY; CDR2 reads FYNNEI. Full variable domain (outside the CDR3, taken from reference TRBV2 and TRBJ2-7): EPEVTQTPSHQVTQMGQEVILRCVPISNHLYFYWYRQILGQKVEFLVSFYNNEISEKSEIFDDQFSVERPDGSNFTLKIRSTKLEDSAMYFCASNAGTGEQYFGPGTRLTVT.

CDR3 coding DNA: TGTGCCAGCAGCTTGGGGGGCTCTAACTATGGCTACACCTTC. Translated: CASSLGGSNYGYTF. The rearrangement joins TRBV5-6 to TRBJ1-2; possible D gene TRBD1, 5 bases. This CDR3 region has 14 residues. Trimming shortened V by 0 bases and J by 0 bases, and 6 bases separated the two germline ends. Germline lookup yields CDR1 SGHDT and CDR2 YYEEEE. Filled out from reference TRBV5-6 and TRBJ1-2, the complete variable domain reads DAGVTQSPTHLIKTRGQQVTLRCSPKSGHDTVSWYQQALGQGPQFIFQYYEEEERQRGNFPDRFSGHQFPNYSSELNVNALLLGDSALYLCASSLGGSNYGYTFGSGTRLTVV.

The chain is built from TRBV4-1 and TRBJ2-7; D unresolved. Germline CDR1 and CDR2: MGHRA and YSYEKL. Trimming stripped 1 base from V and 0 bases from J, with 10 bases between. The length of the CDR3 is 15 residues. The CDR3 here is CASSQGHSNSYEQYF. The CDR3 nucleotides are TGCGCCAGCAGCCAAGGTCACTCCAACTCCTACGAGCAGTACTTC.

This clone was detected a few times. V usage is TRBV4-3 and J usage is TRBJ1-5; 9 bases match TRBD1. V lost 3 bases to trimming and J lost 6 bases; unmatched junction nucleotides: 6. From germline, CDR1 is LGHNA and CDR2 YSLEER. There are 15 residues in the CDR3. As DNA, the CDR3 is TGCGCCAGCAGCCAGGACACAGGGGGCGTTCAGCCCCAGCATTTT. Translation gives CASSQDTGGVQPQHF.

The V and J genes are TRBV2 and TRBJ2-7; 9 nucleotides align to TRBD2. The germline gives CDR1 SNHLY, CDR2 FYNNEI. CDR3 length: 14 amino acids. The J segment lost 6 bases and the V segment lost 4 bases, leaving 7 bases of the junction unmatched. The CDR3 bases are TGTGCCAGCAGTGGCGGGCTAGCGGGGAGCGAGCAGTACTTC. This codes for CASSGGLAGSEQYF.

The chain employs TRBV6-5 and TRBJ2-7, with TRBD1 identical over 7 bases. V was clipped by 2 bases and J by 5 bases; unmatched bases: 12. Germline assignment: CDR1 MNHEY and CDR2 SVGAGI. This CDR3 spans 16 amino acids. The CDR3 is CASSYRGGARADEQYF. The CDR3 nucleotides are TGTGCCAGCAGTTACCGAGGGGGCGCAAGGGCCGACGAGCAGTACTTC.

V gene TRBV7-2 combines with J gene TRBJ2-3; D uncertain. The CDR3 totals 14 residues. Germline CDR1 is SGHTA and CDR2 is FQGNSA. The germline V and J ends were trimmed by 5 bases and 8 bases, with 17 bases remaining between them. CDR3 protein: CASSVRSAARTQYF. For the CDR3, the DNA is TGTGCCAGCAGCGTCCGTTCTGCGGCGCGTACGCAGTATTTT. The variable domain in full, with the rest retrieved from reference TRBV7-2 and TRBJ2-3, is GAGVSQSPSNKVTEKGKDVELRCDPISGHTALYWYRQSLGQGLEFLIYFQGNSAPDKSGLPSDRFSAERTGGSVSTLTIQRTQQEDSAVYLCASSVRSAARTQYFGPGTRLTVL.

The chain is built from TRBV19 and TRBJ1-4; the match to TRBD1 covers 7 bases. J gave up 7 bases and V 5 bases, and 10 bases lay outside the gene matches. CDR1 and CDR2 from the germline V gene are LNHDA and SQIVND (reference sequence). The CDR3 sequence is 15 residues long. CDR3 protein: CASSSPGTVAEKLFF. The CDR3 nucleotides are TGTGCCAGTAGTTCCCCCGGGACAGTTGCTGAAAAACTGTTTTTT.

The V and J genes are TRBV13 and TRBJ2-1, with D possibly being TRBD2 (6 bases). This CDR3 is built from 15 residues. Trimming stripped 3 bases from V and 2 bases from J, with 11 bases between. Per the germline V gene, CDR1 is PRHDT and CDR2 is FYEKMQ (reference sequence). Here the CDR3 reads CASSFGTPTYNEQFF. The CDR3 DNA follows: TGTGCCAGCAGCTTCGGGACTCCAACCTACAATGAGCAGTTCTTC.